A single sample gave rise to the 11 T cell receptor beta chains below, sequenced in a study of blood T cell repertoires in COVID-19. The method was immunoSEQ multiplex PCR; TCRdb's version includes in-frame clones alone and lacks a portion of them. The repertoire consists of approximately 240,000 clones, with just under 85% occurring once and the leading ten covering 5% to 8%. Sequencing was done on a sample of peripheral blood. The source of these receptors is an older woman with active or convalescent COVID-19.

In its sample, this clone was seen once. The rearrangement uses TRBV5-1 and TRBJ2-5; a weak D match, TRBD2 (7 bases). V lost 1 base to trimming and J lost 4 bases, with 14 bases between them. The CDR3 length is 15 residues. Germline CDR1 reads SGHRS; CDR2 reads YFSETQ. CDR3 nucleotide sequence: TGCGCCAGCAGCTTGCTCGCAGGGGAGGGAGAGACCCAGTACTTC. Encoded protein: CASSLLAGEGETQYF.

The chain employs TRBV23-1 and TRBJ1-5; TRBD1 is a possible D gene (5 bases). TRBV23-1 is designated an ORF whose function remains uncertain. Trimming took off 7 bases at V and 1 base at J, with 17 bases between the two ends. CDR3 length: 16 residues. The CDR3 coding sequence is TGCGCCAGCACCTCGCAGGGTAGCTCAAGCAATCAGCCCCAGCATTTT. Translated: CASTSQGSSSNQPQHF.

V is TRBV13 and J is TRBJ2-7, with D perhaps matching TRBD1 (5 bases). Germline CDR1 PRHDT, CDR2 FYEKMQ (reference sequence). V lost 5 bases and J lost 9, with 23 bases in between. This CDR3 region has 15 residues. The CDR3 loop is CASSRMGQGLLGQYF. In nucleotides, the CDR3 is TGTGCCAGCAGCCGAATGGGGCAGGGTTTACTCGGGCAGTACTTC.

This clone was picked up one time. The chain is built from TRBV15 and TRBJ1-1; 7 positions match TRBD1. The V and J ends lost 1 base and 8 bases, in that order; junction bases with no gene match: 13. The CDR3 has 16 residues. The germline gives CDR1 LNHNV, CDR2 YYDKDF (reference sequence). CDR3 protein: CATSRGDSDARIEAFF. In DNA, the CDR3 is TGTGCCACCAGCAGAGGGGACAGCGACGCGAGGATCGAAGCTTTCTTT.

This clone has more than one count but fewer than ten. V gene TRBV6-1 combines with J gene TRBJ2-6, with 7 bases identical to TRBD2. With V trimmed by 4 bases and J by 3 bases, 9 bases remained unmatched. In germline, CDR1 is MNHNS, CDR2 SASEGT. CDR3 size: 17 residues. The CDR3 DNA follows: TGTGCCAGCAGTGGACTAGCATCGGGTGTTGGGGCCAACGTCCTGACTTTC. This gives the protein CASSGLASGVGANVLTF.

The chain uses TRBV5-1 and TRBJ1-1; TRBD1 matches 7 bases. The V and J ends lost 0 bases and 4 bases, in that order; junction bases with no gene match: 3. The V gene's germline CDR1 is SGHRS and CDR2 YFSETQ. This CDR3 has 14 amino acids. DNA of the CDR3: TGCGCCAGCAGCTTGGACTACAGGGGCACTGAAGCTTTCTTT. This sequence encodes CASSLDYRGTEAFF.

The J gene is TRBJ2-3, the V gene TRBV19, with 9 positions matching TRBD2. This CDR3 comprises 15 residues. Germline CDR1 reads LNHDA; CDR2 reads SQIVND (reference sequence). After removal of 3 bases from V and 2 bases from J, the junction contained 3 bases not matched to a gene. CDR3 loop: CASSITSGFTDTQYF. The DNA for the CDR3 is TGTGCCAGTAGTATCACTAGCGGGTTCACAGATACGCAGTATTTT.

V and J are TRBV7-8 and TRBJ1-1; D not resolved. V was pared by 3 bases and J by 6 bases, with 14 bases between. Germline lookup yields CDR1 SGHVS and CDR2 FQNEAQ. CDR3 size: 14 residues. The CDR3 sequence: CASSFGTRGPEAFF. The CDR3, as DNA: TGTGCCAGCAGCTTCGGAACCCGGGGTCCTGAAGCTTTCTTT.

The chain links TRBV19 to TRBJ1-4; 7 bases line up with TRBD1. V shed 8 bases and J 8 bases; nucleotides not matched to a gene: 8. Germline assignment: CDR1 LNHDA and CDR2 SQIVND (reference sequence). The CDR3 has 13 residues. CDR3 DNA sequence: TGTGCCAGTGCCCGACAGGGCGACGAAAAACTGTTTTTT. This encodes CASARQGDEKLFF.

The chain uses TRBV28 and TRBJ2-3; TRBD2 matches 8 bases. Germline V gene data show CDR1 as MDHEN and CDR2 as SYDVKM. Unmatched junction bases numbered 30, after V lost 4 bases and J lost 6 bases. The CDR3 loop spans 22 amino acids. In DNA form, the CDR3 reads TGTGCCAGCAGTTATTCCCCTTCATACGGGGGGGCGGGGTACTCGGTCGCGGATACGCAGTATTTT. It translates to CASSYSPSYGGAGYSVADTQYF.

The V gene is TRBV24-1, the J gene TRBJ2-1; possible D gene TRBD1, 5 bases. Trimming took off 7 bases at V and 7 bases at J, with 7 bases between the two ends. CDR1 and CDR2 from the germline V gene are KGHDR and SFDVKD. This CDR3 contains 11 residues. The CDR3 DNA reads as TGTGCCACCAGGACAGTAAATGAGCAGTTCTTC. This sequence encodes CATRTVNEQFF.